The text below deals with one T cell receptor beta chain. This CDR3 is 14 amino acids long. The V and J ends lost 2 bases and 5 bases respectively, with 13 bases between them. The germline V gene has CDR1 KGHSH and CDR2 LQKENI. The sample originates from a study of technical replicates of blood from a few donors. TCRdb's table, derived via immunoSEQ multiplex PCR, lists solely in-frame clones and lacks some. Of tens of thousands of clones listed, approximately 91% are singletons. Sample: T cells isolated from PBMCs. This TCR was sampled from a human donor in good health. The gene calls are TRBV18 and TRBJ2-7; tentative D call: TRBD1 (6 bases). In DNA form, the CDR3 reads TGTGCCAGCTCACCATCAGGGGTTAAAAACGAGCAGTACTTC. Protein: CASSPSGVKNEQYF.